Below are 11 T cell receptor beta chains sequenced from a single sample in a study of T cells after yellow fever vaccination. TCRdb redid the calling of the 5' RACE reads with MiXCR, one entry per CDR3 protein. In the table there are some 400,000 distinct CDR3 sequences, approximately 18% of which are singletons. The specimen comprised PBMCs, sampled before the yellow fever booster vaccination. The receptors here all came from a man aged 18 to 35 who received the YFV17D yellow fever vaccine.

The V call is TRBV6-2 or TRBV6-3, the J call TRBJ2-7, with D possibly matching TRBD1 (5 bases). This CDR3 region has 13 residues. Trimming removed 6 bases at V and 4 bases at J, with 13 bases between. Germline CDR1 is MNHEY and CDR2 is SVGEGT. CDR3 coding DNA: TGTGCCAGCAGAAAGGACACTTCTTACGAGCAGTACGTC. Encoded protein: CASRKDTSYEQYV.

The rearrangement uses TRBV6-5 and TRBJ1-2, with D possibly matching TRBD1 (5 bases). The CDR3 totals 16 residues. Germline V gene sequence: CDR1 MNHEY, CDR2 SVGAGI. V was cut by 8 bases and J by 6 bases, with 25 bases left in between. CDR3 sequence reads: CASSTVGTTKGDGYTF. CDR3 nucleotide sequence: TGTGCCAGCTCGACCGTCGGGACTACTAAAGGGGATGGCTACACCTTC.

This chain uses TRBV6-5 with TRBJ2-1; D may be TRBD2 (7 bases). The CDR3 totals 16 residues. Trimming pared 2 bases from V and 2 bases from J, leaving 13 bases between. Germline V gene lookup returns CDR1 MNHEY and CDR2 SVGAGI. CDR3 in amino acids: CASSYGGAGAYNEQFF. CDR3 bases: TGTGCCAGCAGTTACGGGGGGGCGGGGGCCTACAATGAGCAGTTCTTC.

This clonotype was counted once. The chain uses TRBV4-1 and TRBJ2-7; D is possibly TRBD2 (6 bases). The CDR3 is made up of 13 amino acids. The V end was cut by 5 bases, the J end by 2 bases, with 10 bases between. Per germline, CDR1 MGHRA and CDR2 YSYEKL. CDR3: CASSAGRTYEQYF. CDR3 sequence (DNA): TGCGCCAGCAGCGCGGGACGGACCTACGAGCAGTACTTC.

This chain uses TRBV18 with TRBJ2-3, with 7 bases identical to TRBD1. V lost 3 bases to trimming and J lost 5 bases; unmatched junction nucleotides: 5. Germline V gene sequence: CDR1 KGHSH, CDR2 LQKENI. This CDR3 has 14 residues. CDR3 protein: CASSPTGAEDTQYF. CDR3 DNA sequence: TGTGCCAGCTCACCCACAGGGGCGGAAGATACGCAGTATTTT. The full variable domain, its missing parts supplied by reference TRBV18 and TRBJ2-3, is NAGVMQNPRHLVRRRGQEARLRCSPMKGHSHVYWYRQLPEEGLKFMVYLQKENIIDESGMPKERFSAEFPKEGPSILRIQQVVRGDSAAYFCASSPTGAEDTQYFGPGTRLTVL.

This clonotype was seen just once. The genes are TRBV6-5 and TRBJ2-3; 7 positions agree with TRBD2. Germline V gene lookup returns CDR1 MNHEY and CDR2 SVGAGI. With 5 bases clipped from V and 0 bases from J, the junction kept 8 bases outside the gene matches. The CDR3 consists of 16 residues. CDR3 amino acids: CASSQLPSGSTDTQYF. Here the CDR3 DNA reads TGTGCCAGCAGTCAACTTCCTAGCGGAAGCACAGATACGCAGTATTTT.

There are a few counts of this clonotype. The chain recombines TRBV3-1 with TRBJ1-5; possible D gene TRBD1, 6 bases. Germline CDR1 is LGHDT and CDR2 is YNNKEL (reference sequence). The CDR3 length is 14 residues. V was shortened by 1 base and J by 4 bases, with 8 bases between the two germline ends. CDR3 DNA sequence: TGTGCCAGCAGCCAAGTTGGACAGAATCAGCCCCAGCATTTT. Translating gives CASSQVGQNQPQHF.

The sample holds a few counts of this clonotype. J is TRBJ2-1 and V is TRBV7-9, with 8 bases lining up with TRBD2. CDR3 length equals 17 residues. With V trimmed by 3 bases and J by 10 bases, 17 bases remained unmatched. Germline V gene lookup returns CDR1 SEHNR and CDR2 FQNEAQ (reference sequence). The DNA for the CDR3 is TGTGCCAGCAGCTTGTCCGGGAGGGAGCCGGTCAATCCCGAGCAGTTCTTC. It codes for CASSLSGREPVNPEQFF.

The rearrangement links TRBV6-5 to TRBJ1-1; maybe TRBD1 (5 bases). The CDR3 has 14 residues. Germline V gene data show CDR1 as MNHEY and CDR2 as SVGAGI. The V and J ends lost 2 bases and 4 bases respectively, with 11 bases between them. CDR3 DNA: TGTGCCAGCAGTTACGGCCAGGGAAGCACTGAAGCTTTCTTT. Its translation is CASSYGQGSTEAFF.

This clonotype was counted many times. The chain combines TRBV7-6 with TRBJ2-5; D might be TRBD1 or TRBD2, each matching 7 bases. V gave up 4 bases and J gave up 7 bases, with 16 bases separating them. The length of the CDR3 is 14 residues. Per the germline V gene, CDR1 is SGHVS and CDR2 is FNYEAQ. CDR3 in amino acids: CASSSPGGAATQYF. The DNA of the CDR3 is TGTGCCAGCAGCTCACCAGGGGGGGCAGCGACCCAGTACTTC.

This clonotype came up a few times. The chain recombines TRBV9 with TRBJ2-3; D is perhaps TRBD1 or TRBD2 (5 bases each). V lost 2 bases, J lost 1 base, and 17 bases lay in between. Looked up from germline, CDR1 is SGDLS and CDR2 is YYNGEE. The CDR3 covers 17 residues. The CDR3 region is CASSVNSGTLGTDTQYF. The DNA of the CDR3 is TGTGCCAGCAGCGTGAATTCCGGGACCCTGGGCACAGATACGCAGTATTTT.